This TCR beta chain derives from a study of response to subunit inactivated influenza vaccine. The CDR3 totals 17 residues. J was trimmed by 6 bases and V by 1 base; bases with no gene match: 13. Looked up from germline, CDR1 is SGHTA and CDR2 is FQGNSA. This clonotype has just a few counts. TCRdb used MiXCR to reprocess the RT-PCR reads, holding one entry per CDR3 protein. The profile shows about 620,000 distinct CDR3 sequences, around 11% of them singletons. These data also formed part of another study, on T cells expressing NK-cell markers. That work adds: Beta-chain TCR cDNA was generated via 5'RACE template switching with UMIs. The study drew TCR beta repertoires from sorted CD3+CD56+NKG2C+, CD3+CD56+NKG2C- and CD3+CD56-NKG2C+ T cells. Eight donors were sequenced, of whom seven were HCMV-seropositive, while the remaining one was HCMV-seronegative. In roughly six donors, dominant CD3+CD56+NKG2C+ clonotypes ranked among the top 10 CD8+ clonotypes. Several donors' CD3+CD56-NKG2C+ cells were dominated by the same clonotypes.

The source of this sequence is a man aged 50 to 59 who received an inactivated influenza vaccine. This sample comprised PBMCs from blood, obtained on the day of vaccination. This sequence joins TRBV7-2 and TRBJ2-7, with 9 bases fitting TRBD2. The CDR3: CASSLVWLAGSLAEQYF. DNA of the CDR3: TGTGCCAGCAGCTTAGTTTGGCTAGCGGGGTCACTTGCCGAGCAGTACTTC.